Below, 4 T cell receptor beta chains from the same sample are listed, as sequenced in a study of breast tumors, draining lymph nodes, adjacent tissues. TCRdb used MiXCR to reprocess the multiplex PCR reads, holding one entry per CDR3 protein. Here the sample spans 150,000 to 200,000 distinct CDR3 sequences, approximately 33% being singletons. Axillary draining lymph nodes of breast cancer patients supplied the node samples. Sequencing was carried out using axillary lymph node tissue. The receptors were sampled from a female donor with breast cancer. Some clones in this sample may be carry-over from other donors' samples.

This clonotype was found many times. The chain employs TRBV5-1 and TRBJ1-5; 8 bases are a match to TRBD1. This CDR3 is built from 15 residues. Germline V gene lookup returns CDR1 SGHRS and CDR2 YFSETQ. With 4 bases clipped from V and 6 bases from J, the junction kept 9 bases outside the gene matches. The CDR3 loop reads CASSLTGAVSQPQHF. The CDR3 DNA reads TGCGCCAGCAGCCTGACAGGGGCTGTAAGTCAGCCCCAGCATTTT.

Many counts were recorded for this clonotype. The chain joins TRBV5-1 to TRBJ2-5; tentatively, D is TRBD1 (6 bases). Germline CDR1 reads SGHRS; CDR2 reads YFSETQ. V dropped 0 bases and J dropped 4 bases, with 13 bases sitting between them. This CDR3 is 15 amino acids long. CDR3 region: CASSLDEGVGETQYF. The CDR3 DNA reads TGCGCCAGCAGCTTGGATGAGGGGGTGGGAGAGACCCAGTACTTC. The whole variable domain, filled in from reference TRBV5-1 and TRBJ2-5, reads KAGVTQTPRYLIKTRGQQVTLSCSPISGHRSVSWYQQTPGQGLQFLFEYFSETQRNKGNFPGRFSGRQFSNSRSEMNVSTLELGDSALYLCASSLDEGVGETQYFGPGTRLLVL.

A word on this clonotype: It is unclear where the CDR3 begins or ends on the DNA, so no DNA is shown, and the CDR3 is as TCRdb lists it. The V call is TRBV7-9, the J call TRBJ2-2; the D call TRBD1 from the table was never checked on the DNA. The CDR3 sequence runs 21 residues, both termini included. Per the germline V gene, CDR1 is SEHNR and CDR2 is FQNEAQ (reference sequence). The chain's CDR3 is CASSHPLGQGSYEQYFGELFF.

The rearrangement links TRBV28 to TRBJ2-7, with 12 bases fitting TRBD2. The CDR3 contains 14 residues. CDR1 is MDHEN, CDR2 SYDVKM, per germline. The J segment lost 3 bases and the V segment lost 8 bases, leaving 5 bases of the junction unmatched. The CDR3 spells CASGLAGGSYEQYF. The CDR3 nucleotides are TGTGCCAGCGGTCTAGCGGGGGGGAGCTACGAGCAGTACTTC. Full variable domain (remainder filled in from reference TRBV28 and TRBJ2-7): DVKVTQSSRYLVKRTGEKVFLECVQDMDHENMFWYRQDPGLGLRLIYFSYDVKMKEKGDIPEGYSVSREKKERFSLILESASTNQTSMYLCASGLAGGSYEQYFGPGTRLTVT.